This TCR beta chain was identified in a study of monozygotic twins with inflammatory bowel disease. With no T cell sorting beforehand, total RNA was isolated from whole blood. The input for each TCR library was about 3.5 ug of total RNA. The unique tags termed UMIs, each holding a 6-nucleotide sample barcode, were added by means of template switching. TCRdb re-called the 5' RACE reads; every CDR3 protein appears as one record, without DNA. The specimen's table records around 370,000 distinct CDR3 sequences. CDR1 is LGHDT and CDR2 is YNNKEL in the germline V gene (reference sequence). The CDR3 has 15 residues.

The chain couples TRBV3-1 to TRBJ2-3; absent DNA, TCRdb's TRBD1 call cannot be checked. The sequenced sample was blood. This clonotype was sampled from a human donor with ulcerative colitis or Crohn's disease, or a healthy co-twin of an affected twin (not recorded which). The chain's CDR3 is CASSRGGLSTDTQYF.